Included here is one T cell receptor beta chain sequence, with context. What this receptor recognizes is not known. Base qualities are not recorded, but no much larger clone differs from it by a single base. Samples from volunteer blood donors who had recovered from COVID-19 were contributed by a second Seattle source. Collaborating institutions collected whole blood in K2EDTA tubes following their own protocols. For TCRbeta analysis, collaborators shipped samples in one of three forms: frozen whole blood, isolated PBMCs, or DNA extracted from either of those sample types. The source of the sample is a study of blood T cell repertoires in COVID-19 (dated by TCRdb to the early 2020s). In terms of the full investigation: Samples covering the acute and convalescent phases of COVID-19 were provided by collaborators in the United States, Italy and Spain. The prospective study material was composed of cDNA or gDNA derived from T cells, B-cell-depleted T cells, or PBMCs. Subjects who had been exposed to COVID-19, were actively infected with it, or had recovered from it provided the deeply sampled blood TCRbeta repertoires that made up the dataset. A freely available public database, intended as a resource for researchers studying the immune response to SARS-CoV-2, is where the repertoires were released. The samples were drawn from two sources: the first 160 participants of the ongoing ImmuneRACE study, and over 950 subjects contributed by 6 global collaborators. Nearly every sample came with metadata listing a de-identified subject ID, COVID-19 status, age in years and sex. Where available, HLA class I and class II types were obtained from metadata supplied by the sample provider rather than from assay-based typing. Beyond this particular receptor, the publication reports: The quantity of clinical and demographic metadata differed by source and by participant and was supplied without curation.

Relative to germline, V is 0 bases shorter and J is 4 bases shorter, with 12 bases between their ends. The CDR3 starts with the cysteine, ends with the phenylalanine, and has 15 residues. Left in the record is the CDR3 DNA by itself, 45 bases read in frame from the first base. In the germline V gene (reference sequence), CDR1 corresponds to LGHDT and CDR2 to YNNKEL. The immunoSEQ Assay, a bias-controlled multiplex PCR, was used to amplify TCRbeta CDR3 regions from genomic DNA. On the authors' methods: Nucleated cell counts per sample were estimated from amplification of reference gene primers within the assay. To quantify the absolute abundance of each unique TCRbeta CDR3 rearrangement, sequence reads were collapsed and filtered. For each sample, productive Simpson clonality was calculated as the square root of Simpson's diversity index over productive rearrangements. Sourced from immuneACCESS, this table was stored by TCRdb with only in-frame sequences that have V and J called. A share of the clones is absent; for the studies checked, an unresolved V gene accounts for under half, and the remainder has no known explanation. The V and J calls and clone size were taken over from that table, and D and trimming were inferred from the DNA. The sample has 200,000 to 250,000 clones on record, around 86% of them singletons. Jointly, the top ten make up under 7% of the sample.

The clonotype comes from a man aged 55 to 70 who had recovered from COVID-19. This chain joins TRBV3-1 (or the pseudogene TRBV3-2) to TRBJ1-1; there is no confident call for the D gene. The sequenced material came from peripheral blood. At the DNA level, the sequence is TGTGCCAGCAGCCAAGAGGCAGCACTAGTCACTGAAGCTTTCTTT. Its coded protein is CASSQEAALVTEAFF.